The 12 T cell receptor beta chains below all came from one sample that was sequenced in a study of blood T cell repertoires in COVID-19. The method was immunoSEQ multiplex PCR; TCRdb's version includes in-frame clones alone and lacks a portion of them. The sample records roughly 280,000 clones, around 84% being singletons. The sequenced sample consisted of peripheral blood. All receptors come from a woman aged 55 to 70 with COVID-19, enrolled during active disease.

The chain employs TRBV7-6 and TRBJ2-2; 10 bases are shared with TRBD2. In germline, CDR1 is SGHVS, CDR2 FNYEAQ. The junction had 10 bases not matched to a gene; V was cut back by 0 bases and J by 0 bases. CDR3 length equals 20 residues. The CDR3 DNA reads TGTGCCAGCAGCTTAGCGCGCCTAGCGGGAGTTACCGCGAACACCGGGGAGCTGTTTTTT. This sequence encodes CASSLARLAGVTANTGELFF.

This sequence joins TRBV10-3 and TRBJ2-7; 10 nucleotides agree with TRBD2. J was trimmed by 2 bases and V by 7 bases; bases with no gene match: 2. Germline CDR1 is ENHRY and CDR2 is SYGVKD. The CDR3 has 13 amino acids. The DNA for the CDR3 is TGTGCCATCACTAGCGGGAGTGCCTACGAGCAGTACTTC. Protein product: CAITSGSAYEQYF.

The J gene is TRBJ2-7, the V gene TRBV11-2; D is ambiguous. V was trimmed by 0 bases and J by 12 bases, leaving 12 bases between them. The germline V gene encodes CDR1 SGHAT and CDR2 FQNNGV. This CDR3 comprises 12 residues. CDR3 sequence (DNA): TGTGCCAGCAGCTTAGATTTCGGTCGGAGGTACTTC. Amino acids: CASSLDFGRRYF.

The chain is built from TRBV28 and TRBJ2-5; D perhaps matches TRBD1 (5 bases). Germline CDR1 is MDHEN and CDR2 is SYDVKM. Deletions cut 5 bases from V and 4 bases from J, with 14 bases between. The CDR3 spans 14 residues. The CDR3 sequence is CASSQPTVLETQYF. CDR3 in DNA: TGTGCCAGCAGTCAACCGACAGTTCTAGAGACCCAGTACTTC.

The J gene is TRBJ2-3, the V gene TRBV4-2; a possible D gene is TRBD2 (6 bases). From germline, CDR1 is LGHNA and CDR2 YNFKEQ. With 1 base removed from V and 6 bases from J, the gap between germline ends came to 11 bases. The CDR3 covers 14 residues. In DNA, the CDR3 is TGTGCCAGCAGCCAAGTGGCGGAGGGGGATACGCAGTATTTT. This encodes CASSQVAEGDTQYF.

This clone was observed once. V and J are TRBV5-8 and TRBJ2-1; TRBD1 matches at 8 bases. From germline, CDR1 is SGHTS and CDR2 YDEGEE. After removal of 5 bases from V and 0 bases from J, the junction contained 4 bases not matched to a gene. This CDR3 region has 15 residues. In DNA form, the CDR3 reads TGTGCCAGCAGTGGCGGACAGGGCTCCTACAATGAGCAGTTCTTC. Translation gives CASSGGQGSYNEQFF.

V is TRBV30 and J is TRBJ1-1, with no clear D. V was shortened by 3 bases and J by 2 bases, with 10 bases between the two germline ends. The CDR3 is made up of 13 amino acids. Germline assignment: CDR1 GTSNPN and CDR2 SVGIG (reference sequence). Here the CDR3 reads CAWRGQANTEAFF. CDR3 DNA sequence: TGTGCCTGGAGGGGCCAAGCCAACACTGAAGCTTTCTTT.

This sequence joins TRBV18 and TRBJ1-2, with D tentatively TRBD1 (6 bases). V was pared by 3 bases and J by 1 base, with 12 bases between. The CDR3 loop spans 15 amino acids. Germline CDR1 and CDR2: KGHSH and LQKENI. CDR3 DNA: TGTGCCAGCTCACCCCGGGGACACCTTAACTATGGCTACACCTTC. Translation: CASSPRGHLNYGYTF.

This sequence joins TRBV28 and TRBJ2-7, with TRBD2 matching over 12 bases. J lost 3 bases, V lost 6 bases, and 12 bases had no gene match. The germline CDR1 and CDR2 sequences are MDHEN and SYDVKM. The CDR3 contains 17 residues. The CDR3 DNA reads as TGTGCCAGCAGCGGGGCAGCCGGACTAGCGGGATTCTACGAGCAGTACTTC. It specifies CASSGAAGLAGFYEQYF.

This clone occurred a few times. V gene TRBV15 combines with J gene TRBJ2-3; maybe TRBD2 (6 bases). The CDR3 length is 16 residues. The germline V gene has CDR1 LNHNV and CDR2 YYDKDF (reference sequence). With 0 bases removed from V and 0 bases from J, the gap between germline ends came to 10 bases. The CDR3 protein is CATSRDRLASTDTQYF. The CDR3 DNA is TGTGCCACCAGCAGAGATAGGCTAGCGAGCACAGATACGCAGTATTTT.

This rearrangement joins TRBV11-2 to TRBJ2-3, with D perhaps matching TRBD1 (5 bases). Trimming removed 3 bases from V and 2 bases from J, with 12 bases in between. The germline CDR1 and CDR2 sequences are SGHAT and FQNNGV. The CDR3 is made up of 15 amino acids. CDR3 bases: TGTGCCAGCAGCTTCTCAGGGAAGGACACAGATACGCAGTATTTT. As protein: CASSFSGKDTDTQYF.

The chain carries TRBV5-1 and TRBJ2-2; D perhaps matches TRBD2 (6 bases). The germline CDR1 and CDR2 sequences are SGHRS and YFSETQ. V was clipped by 4 bases and J by 2 bases, with 21 bases between them. The CDR3 is made up of 18 amino acids. The CDR3 nucleotides read TGCGCCAGCAGCCCCCCCCGGGAGACATTAATTAACACCGGGGAGCTGTTTTTT. It codes for CASSPPRETLINTGELFF.